A selection of T cell receptor beta chains follows, all from one sample in a study of T cells in Graves' hyperthyroidism and ophthalmopathy. TCRdb independently ran MiXCR on the multiplex PCR reads; one entry per CDR3 protein. The sample lists approximately 370,000 distinct CDR3 sequences, roughly 15% occurring once. Sequenced input: blood. The receptors shown here come from a woman aged 25 to 39 with Graves' hyperthyroidism that later progressed to Graves' ophthalmopathy. Each CDR3 is given with its conserved first and last residue. A D gene is named only where the DNA matches it firmly. Clone size is stated in some rows and not others, as once, few, many or a class when expanded.

V gene,clone size,D gene,J gene,CDR3 DNA,CDR3 protein
TRBV4-1,few,.,TRBJ2-1,TGCGCCAGCAGCCCGTTGCGGGAACACAATGAGCAGTTCTTC,CASSPLREHNEQFF
TRBV28,many,TRBD2,TRBJ2-1,TGTGCCAGCAGTTTGATACTGTCTAGCGGGAGTGATGAGCAGTTCTTC,CASSLILSSGSDEQFF
TRBV3-1,few,.,TRBJ2-4,TGTGCCAGCAGCCATAAACTAGGGATAAAAAACATTCAGTACTTC,CASSHKLGIKNIQYF
TRBV12-3/TRBV12-4,few,.,TRBJ2-2,TGTGCCAGCAACCAATTTGTGAACACCGGGGAGCTGTTTTTT,CASNQFVNTGELFF
TRBV11-2,.,TRBD1,TRBJ2-2,TGTGCCAGCAGCGACGGCCGGGACAGGGTATATACCGGGGAGCTGTTTTTT,CASSDGRDRVYTGELFF
TRBV10-3,.,TRBD1,TRBJ1-4,TGTGCCATCAGTGAATCGACAGGGGCGAAGAACTCAAATGAAAAACTGTTTTTT,CAISESTGAKNSNEKLFF
TRBV4-1,many,TRBD1,TRBJ1-1,TGCGCCAGCAGCCAGTCCAGGGGGGGCACTGAAGCTTTCTTT,CASSQSRGGTEAFF
TRBV19,many,TRBD1,TRBJ1-5,TGTGCCAGTAGACGGACAGGGGATAGCAATCAGCCCCAGCATTTT,CASRRTGDSNQPQHF
TRBV27,many,.,TRBJ2-5,TGTGCCAGCAGTTTATCTATTGTCCAAGAGACCCAGTACTTC,CASSLSIVQETQYF
TRBV30,few,.,TRBJ1-6,TGTGCCTGGGGGACCCAACAGGGAAGGTGGAATTCACCCCTCCACTTT,CAWGTQQGRWNSPLHF
TRBV19,few,TRBD1,TRBJ1-4,TGTGCCAGTAGTCTGGACAGGGTAACTAATGAAAAACTGTTTTTT,CASSLDRVTNEKLFF
TRBV25-1,.,.,TRBJ2-5,TGTGCCAGCAGTGAAGCAGGTAGTGGAGAGACCCAGTACTTC,CASSEAGSGETQYF
TRBV6-1,many,TRBD1,TRBJ1-4,TGTGCCAGCACCCTCGGGACAGTTAATGAAAAACTGTTTTTT,CASTLGTVNEKLFF
TRBV29-1,.,TRBD1,TRBJ2-2,TGCAGCGTAGACGGACAGGGTTTTCACGGGGAGCTGTTTTTT,CSVDGQGFHGELFF
TRBV2,many,TRBD1,TRBJ2-3,TGTGCCAGCAGTTTGACAGGGATGGGAAATACGCAGTATTTT,CASSLTGMGNTQYF
TRBV28,many,.,TRBJ2-1,TGTGCCAGCAGTGGGAACAGGGTTCACAATGAGCAGTTCTTC,CASSGNRVHNEQFF
TRBV30,few,.,TRBJ1-2,TGTGCCTGGCAGGGAATTCCGGGGGGCTACACCTTC,CAWQGIPGGYTF
TRBV10-3,.,.,TRBJ1-1,TGTGCCATCAGTGAGTCTGGTATGAACACTGAAGCTTTCTTT,CAISESGMNTEAFF
TRBV5-1,few,.,TRBJ2-5,TGCGCCAGCAGCTTGGAACAGAGCTTACAAGAGACCCAGTACTTC,CASSLEQSLQETQYF
TRBV5-1,many,TRBD2,TRBJ2-3,TGCGCCAGCAGCTTGGTTTCTAGCGGTCGTGGAGGAGATACGCAGTATTTT,CASSLVSSGRGGDTQYF
TRBV11-2,many,.,TRBJ1-2,TGTGCCAGCAGCTCTCAGGGGACTTCTGATGGCTACACCTTC,CASSSQGTSDGYTF
TRBV20-1,once,.,TRBJ2-1,TGCAGTGCTAGAGATGGGAGCTCCTACAATGAGCAGCTCTTC,CSARDGSSYNEQLF
TRBV9,.,TRBD1,TRBJ1-1,TGTGCCAGCAGCGTAGAAAGCCGGGACAGGGGGGGATGGAACACTGAAGCTTTCTTT,CASSVESRDRGGWNTEAFF
TRBV7-9,.,.,TRBJ2-3,TGTGCCAGCAGCTTAGCAACCCGATCACACTGGGACACAGATACGCAGTATTTT,CASSLATRSHWDTDTQYF
TRBV14,.,TRBD2,TRBJ2-1,TGTGCCAGCAGCCCTGGGGAGGGATCTTGGGTGCAGTTCTTC,CASSPGEGSWVQFF
TRBV3-1,many,.,TRBJ1-4,TGTGCCAGCAGCCTCAGAACCGGGACGGACGTAGAAAAACTGTTTTTT,CASSLRTGTDVEKLFF
TRBV6-1,many,TRBD2,TRBJ2-7,TGTGCCAGCAGTACTGGGCCTAGCGGGAGTCCCTACGAGCAGTACTTC,CASSTGPSGSPYEQYF
TRBV20-1,.,.,TRBJ2-7,TGCAGTGCTAGAGCCCTCAACAGGGACTCCTACGAGCAGTACTTC,CSARALNRDSYEQYF
TRBV11-2,many,TRBD2,TRBJ2-3,TGTGCCAGCAGCTGGGTTACGGGACTAGCGGGAGCAGATACGCAGTATTTT,CASSWVTGLAGADTQYF
TRBV11-2,.,TRBD2,TRBJ2-1,TGTGCCAGCAGCTTAGGGAGACTAGCGGGAGAACGTAATGAGCAGTTCTTC,CASSLGRLAGERNEQFF
TRBV11-2,once,TRBD1,TRBJ1-1,TGTGCCAGCACCCACGGGACAGGGGTTGTTAACACTGAAGCTTTCTTT,CASTHGTGVVNTEAFF